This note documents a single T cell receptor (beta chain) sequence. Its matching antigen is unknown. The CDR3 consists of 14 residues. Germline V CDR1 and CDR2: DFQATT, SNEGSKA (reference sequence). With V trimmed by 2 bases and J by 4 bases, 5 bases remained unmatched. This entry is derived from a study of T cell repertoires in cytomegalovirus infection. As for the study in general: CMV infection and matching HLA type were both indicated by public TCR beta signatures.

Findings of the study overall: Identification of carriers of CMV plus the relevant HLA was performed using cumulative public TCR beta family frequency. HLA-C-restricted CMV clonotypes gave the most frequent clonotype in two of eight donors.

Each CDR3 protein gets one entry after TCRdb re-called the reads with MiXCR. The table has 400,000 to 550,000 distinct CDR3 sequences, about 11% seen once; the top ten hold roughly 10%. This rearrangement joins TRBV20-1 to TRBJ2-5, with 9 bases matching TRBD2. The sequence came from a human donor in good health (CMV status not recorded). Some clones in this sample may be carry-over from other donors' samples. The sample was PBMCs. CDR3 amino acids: CSARFLAGLETQYF. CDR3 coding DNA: TGCAGTGCTAGATTTCTAGCGGGATTAGAGACCCAGTACTTC.